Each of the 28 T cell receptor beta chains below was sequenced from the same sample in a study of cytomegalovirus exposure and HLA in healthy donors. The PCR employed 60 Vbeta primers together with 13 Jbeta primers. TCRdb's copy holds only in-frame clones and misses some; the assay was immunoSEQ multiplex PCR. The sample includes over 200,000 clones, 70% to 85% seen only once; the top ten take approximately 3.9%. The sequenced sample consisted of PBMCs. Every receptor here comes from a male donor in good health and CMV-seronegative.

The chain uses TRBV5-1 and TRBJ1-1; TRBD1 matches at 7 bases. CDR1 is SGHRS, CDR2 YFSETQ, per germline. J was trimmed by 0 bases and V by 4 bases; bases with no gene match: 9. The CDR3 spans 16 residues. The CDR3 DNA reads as TGCGCCAGCAGCCAGACAGGGAAAGGGATGAACACTGAAGCTTTCTTT. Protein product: CASSQTGKGMNTEAFF.

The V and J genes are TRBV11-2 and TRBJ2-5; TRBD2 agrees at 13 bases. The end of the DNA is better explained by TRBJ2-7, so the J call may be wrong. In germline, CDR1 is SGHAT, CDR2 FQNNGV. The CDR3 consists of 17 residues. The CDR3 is CASSLDTRTSGSYEQYF. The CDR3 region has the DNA TGTGCCAGCAGCTTAGACACCCGGACTAGCGGGAGTTACGAGCAGTACTTC.

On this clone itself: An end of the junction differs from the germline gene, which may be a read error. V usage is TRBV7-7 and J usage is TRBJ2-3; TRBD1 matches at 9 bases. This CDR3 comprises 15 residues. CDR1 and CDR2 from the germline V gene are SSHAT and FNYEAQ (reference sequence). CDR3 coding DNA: TGTGCTAGCAGCCCCCTCGGACAGGGGACAGATACGCAGTATTTT. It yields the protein CASSPLGQGTDTQYF. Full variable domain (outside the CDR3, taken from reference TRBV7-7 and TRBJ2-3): GAGVSQSPRYKVTKRGQDVTLRCDPISSHATLYWYQQALGQGPEFLTYFNYEAQPDKSGLPSDRFSAERPEGSISTLTIQRTEQRDSAMYRCASSPLGQGTDTQYFGPGTRLTVL.

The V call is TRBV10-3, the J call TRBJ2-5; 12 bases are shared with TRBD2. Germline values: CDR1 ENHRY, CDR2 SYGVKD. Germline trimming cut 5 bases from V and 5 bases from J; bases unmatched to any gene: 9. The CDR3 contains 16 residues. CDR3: CAISPEILAGGETQYF. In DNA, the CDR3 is TGTGCCATCAGTCCAGAGATTCTAGCGGGAGGGGAGACCCAGTACTTC.

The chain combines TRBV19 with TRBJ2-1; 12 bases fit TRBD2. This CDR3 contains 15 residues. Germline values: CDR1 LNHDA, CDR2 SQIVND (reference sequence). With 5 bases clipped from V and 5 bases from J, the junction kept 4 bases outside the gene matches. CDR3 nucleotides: TGTGCCAGTAGTGGCAGGACTAGCGGGAACAATGAGCAGTTCTTC. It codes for CASSGRTSGNNEQFF.

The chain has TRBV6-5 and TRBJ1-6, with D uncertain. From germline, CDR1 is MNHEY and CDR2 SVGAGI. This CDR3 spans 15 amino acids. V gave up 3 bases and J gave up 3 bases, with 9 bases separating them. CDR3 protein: CASSYRTGYNSPLHF. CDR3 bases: TGTGCCAGCAGTTATCGCACGGGCTATAATTCACCCCTCCACTTT.

The CDR3 region has the DNA TGTGCCAGCAGCTTCGTAGACACCGGGGAGCTGTTTTTT. Amino acids: CASSFVDTGELFF. V gene TRBV7-9 combines with J gene TRBJ2-2, with D unclear. V lost 3 bases to trimming and J lost 3 bases, with 5 bases between them. Germline V lookup: CDR1 SEHNR, CDR2 FQNEAQ (reference sequence). The CDR3 is made up of 13 amino acids.

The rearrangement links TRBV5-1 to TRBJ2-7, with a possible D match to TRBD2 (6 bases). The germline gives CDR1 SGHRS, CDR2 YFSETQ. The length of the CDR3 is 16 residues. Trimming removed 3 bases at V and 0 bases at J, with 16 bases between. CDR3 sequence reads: CASSSDTLATSYEQYF. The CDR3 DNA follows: TGCGCCAGCAGCTCGGACACCCTAGCGACCTCCTACGAGCAGTACTTC.

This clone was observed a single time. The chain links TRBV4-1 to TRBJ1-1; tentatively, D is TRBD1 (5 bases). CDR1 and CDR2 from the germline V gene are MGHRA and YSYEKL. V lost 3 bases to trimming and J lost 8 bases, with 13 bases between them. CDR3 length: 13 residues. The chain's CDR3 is CASSHQGGWEAFF. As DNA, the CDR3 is TGCGCCAGCAGCCACCAGGGAGGGTGGGAAGCTTTCTTT.

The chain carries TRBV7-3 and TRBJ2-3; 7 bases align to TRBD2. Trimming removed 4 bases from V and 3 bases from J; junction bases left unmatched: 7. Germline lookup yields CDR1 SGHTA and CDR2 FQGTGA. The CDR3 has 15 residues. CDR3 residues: CASSSGLSGTDTQYF. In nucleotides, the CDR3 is TGTGCCAGCAGCTCGGGACTATCGGGGACAGATACGCAGTATTTT.

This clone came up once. The CDR3 DNA reads TGTGCCAGCAGCCAAGAGGGGGACAAGACCCAGTACTTC. This sequence encodes CASSQEGDKTQYF. V usage is TRBV14 and J usage is TRBJ2-5; possible D gene TRBD1, 6 bases. CDR1 and CDR2 from the germline V gene are SGHDN and FVKESK. Trimming shortened V by 0 bases and J by 6 bases, and 8 bases separated the two germline ends. CDR3 length equals 13 residues.

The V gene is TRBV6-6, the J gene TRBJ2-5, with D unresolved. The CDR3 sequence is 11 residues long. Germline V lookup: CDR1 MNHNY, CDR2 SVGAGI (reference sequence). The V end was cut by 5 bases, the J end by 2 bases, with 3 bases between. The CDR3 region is CASSPQETQYF. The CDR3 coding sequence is TGTGCCAGCAGTCCACAAGAGACCCAGTACTTC.

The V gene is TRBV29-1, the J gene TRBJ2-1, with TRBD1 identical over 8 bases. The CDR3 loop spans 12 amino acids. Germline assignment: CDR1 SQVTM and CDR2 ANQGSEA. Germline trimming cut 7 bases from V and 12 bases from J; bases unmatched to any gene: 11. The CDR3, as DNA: TGCAGCGCTGGACAGGGCGCCGTGGGGCAGTTCTTC. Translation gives CSAGQGAVGQFF.

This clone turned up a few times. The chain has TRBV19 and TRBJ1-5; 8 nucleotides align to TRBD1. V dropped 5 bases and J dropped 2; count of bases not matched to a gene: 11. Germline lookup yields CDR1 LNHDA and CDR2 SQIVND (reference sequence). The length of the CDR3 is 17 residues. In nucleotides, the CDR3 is TGTGCCAGTAGTGTTGGACAGGGCCGAATCGGCAATCAGCCCCAGCATTTT. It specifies CASSVGQGRIGNQPQHF.

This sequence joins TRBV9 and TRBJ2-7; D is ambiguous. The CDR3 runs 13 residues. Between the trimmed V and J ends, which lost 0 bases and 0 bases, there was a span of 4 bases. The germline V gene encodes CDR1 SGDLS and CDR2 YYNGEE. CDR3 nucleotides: TGTGCCAGCAGCGTAGACGGCTCCTACGAGCAGTACTTC. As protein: CASSVDGSYEQYF.

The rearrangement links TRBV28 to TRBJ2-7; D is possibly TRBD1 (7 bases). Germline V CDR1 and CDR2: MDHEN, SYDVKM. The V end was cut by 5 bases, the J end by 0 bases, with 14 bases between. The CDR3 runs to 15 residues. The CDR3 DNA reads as TGTGCCAGCAGTCCCCCGCAGGGGGGCTCCTACGAGCAGTACTTC. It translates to CASSPPQGGSYEQYF.

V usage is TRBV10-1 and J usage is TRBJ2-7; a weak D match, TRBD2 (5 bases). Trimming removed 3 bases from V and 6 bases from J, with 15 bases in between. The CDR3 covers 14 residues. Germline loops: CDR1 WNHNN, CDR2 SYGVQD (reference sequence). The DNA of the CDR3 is TGCGCCAGCAGTGATACCGGGCAAAGCGGCGAGCAGTACTTC. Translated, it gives CASSDTGQSGEQYF.

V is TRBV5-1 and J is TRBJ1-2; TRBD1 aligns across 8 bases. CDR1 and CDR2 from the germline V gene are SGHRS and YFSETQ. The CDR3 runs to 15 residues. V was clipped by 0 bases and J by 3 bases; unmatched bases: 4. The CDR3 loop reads CASSLAPGQDYGYTF. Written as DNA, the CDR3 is TGCGCCAGCAGCTTGGCCCCGGGACAGGACTATGGCTACACCTTC.

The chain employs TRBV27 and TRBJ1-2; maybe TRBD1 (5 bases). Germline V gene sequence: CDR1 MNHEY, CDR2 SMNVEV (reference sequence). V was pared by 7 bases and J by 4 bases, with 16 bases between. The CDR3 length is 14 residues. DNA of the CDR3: TGTGCCAGCACCCCATCCGGGGGTGGCTATGGCTACACCTTC. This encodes CASTPSGGGYGYTF.

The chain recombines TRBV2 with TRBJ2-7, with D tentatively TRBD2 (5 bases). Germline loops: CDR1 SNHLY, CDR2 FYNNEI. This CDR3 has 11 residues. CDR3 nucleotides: TGTGCTACGTTGAGGGACTACGAGCAGTACTTC. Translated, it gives CATLRDYEQYF. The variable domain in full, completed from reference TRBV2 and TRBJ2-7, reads EPEVTQTPSHQVTQMGQEVILRCVPISNHLYFYWYRQILGQKVEFLVSFYNNEISEKSEIFDDQFSVERPDGSNFTLKIRSTKLEDSAMYFCATLRDYEQYFGPGTRLTVT.

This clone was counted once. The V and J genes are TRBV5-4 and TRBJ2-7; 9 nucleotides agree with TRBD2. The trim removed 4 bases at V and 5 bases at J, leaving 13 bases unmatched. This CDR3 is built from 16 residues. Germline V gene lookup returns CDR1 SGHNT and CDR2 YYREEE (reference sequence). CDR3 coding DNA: TGTGCCAGCAGCCTTGGAGGGCGGGAGGGCCGCGACGAGCAGTACTTC. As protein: CASSLGGREGRDEQYF.

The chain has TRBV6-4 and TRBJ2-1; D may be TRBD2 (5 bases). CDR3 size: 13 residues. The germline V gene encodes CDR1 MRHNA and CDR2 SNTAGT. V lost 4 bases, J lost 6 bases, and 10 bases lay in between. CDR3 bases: TGTGCCAGCAGTGTCCTAGAGGGCAATGAGCAGTTCTTC. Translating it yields CASSVLEGNEQFF.

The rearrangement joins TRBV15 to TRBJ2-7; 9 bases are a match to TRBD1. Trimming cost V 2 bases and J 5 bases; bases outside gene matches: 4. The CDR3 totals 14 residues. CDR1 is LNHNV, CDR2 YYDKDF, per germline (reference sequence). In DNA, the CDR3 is TGTGCCACCAGCAGACCGGGACAGGGCGACGAGCAGTACTTC. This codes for CATSRPGQGDEQYF.

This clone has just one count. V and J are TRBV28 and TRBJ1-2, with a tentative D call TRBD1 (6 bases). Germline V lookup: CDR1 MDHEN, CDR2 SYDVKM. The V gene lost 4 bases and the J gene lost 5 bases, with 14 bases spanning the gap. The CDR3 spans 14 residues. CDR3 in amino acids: CASSWGGGGYGYTF. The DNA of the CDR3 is TGTGCCAGCAGTTGGGGAGGGGGGGGATATGGCTACACCTTC.

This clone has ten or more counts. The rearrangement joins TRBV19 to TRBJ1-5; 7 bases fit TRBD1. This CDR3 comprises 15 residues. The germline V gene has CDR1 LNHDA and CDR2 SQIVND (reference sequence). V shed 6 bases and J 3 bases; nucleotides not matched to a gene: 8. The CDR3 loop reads CASRFEGANNQPQHF. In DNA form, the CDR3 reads TGTGCCAGTAGATTCGAGGGGGCAAACAATCAGCCCCAGCATTTT.

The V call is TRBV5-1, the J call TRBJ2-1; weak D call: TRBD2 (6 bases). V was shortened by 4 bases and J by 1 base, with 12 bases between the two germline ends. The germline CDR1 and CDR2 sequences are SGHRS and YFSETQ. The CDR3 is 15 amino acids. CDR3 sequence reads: CASSAGRSSYNEQFF. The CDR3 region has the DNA TGCGCCAGCAGCGCTGGGAGGAGTTCCTACAATGAGCAGTTCTTC.

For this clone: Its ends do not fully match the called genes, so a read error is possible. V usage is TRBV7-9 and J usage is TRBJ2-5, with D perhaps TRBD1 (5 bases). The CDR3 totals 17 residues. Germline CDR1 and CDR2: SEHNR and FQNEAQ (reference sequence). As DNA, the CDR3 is TGTTCCAGCAGCCCGAAGGGGATAAGTCGTCGGAAGGAGACCCAGTACTTC. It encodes CSSSPKGISRRKETQYF. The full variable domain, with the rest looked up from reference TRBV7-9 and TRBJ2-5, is DTGVSQNPRHKITKRGQNVTFRCDPISEHNRLYWYRQTLGQGPEFLTYFQNEAQLEKSRLLSDRFSAERPKGSFSTLEIQRTEQGDSAMYLCSSSPKGISRRKETQYFGPGTRLLVL.

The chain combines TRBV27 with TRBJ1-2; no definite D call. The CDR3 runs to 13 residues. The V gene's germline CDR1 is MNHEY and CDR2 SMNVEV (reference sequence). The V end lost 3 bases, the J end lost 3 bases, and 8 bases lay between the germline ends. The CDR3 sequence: CASSFSSDYGYTF. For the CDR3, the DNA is TGTGCCAGCAGTTTTTCCAGCGACTATGGCTACACCTTC.